Listed below are T cell receptor beta chains from one sample, sequenced in a study of a mutant IDH1 vaccine in newly diagnosed glioma. The antigens these receptors bind are not known. Libraries were prepared by immunoSEQ multiplex PCR; TCRdb keeps only in-frame clonotypes and omits some of them. Of around 32,000 clones in the sample, roughly 78% are singletons; the top ten hold roughly 3.1%. The sequenced sample was PBMCs, obtained from a glioma patient whose treatment included an IDH1 peptide vaccine. The receptors come from a man aged 35-49 years with glioma. Some clones in this sample may be carry-over from other donors' samples. CDR3s include the opening cysteine and the closing phenylalanine or tryptophan. The D gene is left open where the match is weak. Rows may omit the clone size; those that give it use once, few, many or a size class.

v_gene	j_gene	len	d_gene	abundance	CDR3nt	CDR3aa
TRBV9	TRBJ1-1	16	TRBD1	NA	TGTGCCAGCAGCGTCCCCCCGGGCAGGGGGAATACTGAAGCTTTCTTT	CASSVPPGRGNTEAFF
TRBV4-2	TRBJ2-3	17	TRBD2	NA	TGTGCCAGCAGCCGGAGAACCGGGACTAGCGATACAGATACGCAGTATTTT	CASSRRTGTSDTDTQYF
TRBV6-1	TRBJ2-6	14	NA	NA	TGTGCCAGCATGAGGGGGGTCGGGGCCAACGTCCTGACTTTC	CASMRGVGANVLTF
TRBV5-4	TRBJ2-5	14	TRBD2	NA	TGTGCCAGCAGCTCACAGGCGGGGGTAGAGACCCAGTACTTC	CASSSQAGVETQYF
TRBV7-8	TRBJ1-2	13	NA	NA	TGTGCCAGCAGCCCGAGGAGGCTCAATGGCTACACCTTC	CASSPRRLNGYTF
TRBV7-6	TRBJ2-3	16	NA	NA	TGTGCCAGCAGCCCCCGGTCCCAGCGCGGCACAGATACGCAGTATTTT	CASSPRSQRGTDTQYF
TRBV25-1	TRBJ2-7	14	TRBD2	NA	TGTGCCAGCAGTGATGCGGGGGGCTTCGACGAGCAGTACTTC	CASSDAGGFDEQYF
TRBV5-1	TRBJ2-5	15	TRBD1	NA	TGCGCCAGCAGCTTGGGGGTGGCAGGGGGACAGACCCAGTACTTC	CASSLGVAGGQTQYF
TRBV25-1	TRBJ2-5	16	NA	NA	TGTGCCAGCAGTGAATGGTCCCCCTACCGAGGAGAGACCCAGTACTTC	CASSEWSPYRGETQYF
TRBV15	TRBJ1-2	13	NA	NA	TGTGCCACCAGCACCCGGGTCACCTATGGCTACACCTTC	CATSTRVTYGYTF
TRBV4-1	TRBJ2-7	14	NA	NA	TGCGCCAGCAGCCAATTTGAGGGGGGCTACGAGCAGTACTTC	CASSQFEGGYEQYF
TRBV30	TRBJ2-1	15	TRBD2	NA	TGTGCCTGGAGTGGCGGGAGGAGCTCCTACAATGAGCAGTTCTTC	CAWSGGRSSYNEQFF
TRBV30	TRBJ1-2	15	NA	NA	TGTGCCTGGAGTGTACTCCGGGGTGGCAACTATGGCTACACCTTC	CAWSVLRGGNYGYTF
TRBV2	TRBJ2-3	15	NA	NA	TGTGCCAGCAGTGAGTCAGGGTGGAGCACAGATACGCAGTATTTT	CASSESGWSTDTQYF
TRBV7-2	TRBJ2-7	14	NA	once	TGTGCCAGCAGCTTTCAGGGGAGCTCCTACGAGCAGTACTTC	CASSFQGSSYEQYF
TRBV6-5	TRBJ2-1	15	TRBD2	NA	TGTGCCAGCAGTTCAGGCGGGGGCGGGGGGTATGAGCAGTTCTTC	CASSSGGGGGYEQFF
TRBV10-3	TRBJ1-1	16	NA	NA	TGTGCCATCATCCCAGGAGGGGGGACCCAGAACACTGAAGCTTTCTTT	CAIIPGGGTQNTEAFF
TRBV5-1	TRBJ2-1	15	TRBD2	once	TGCGCCAGCAGCTTGGGACTAGCGGGGGTCGATGAGCAGTTCTTC	CASSLGLAGVDEQFF
TRBV5-1	TRBJ2-3	17	TRBD2	few	TGCGCCAGCAGCCCATACCTGAGCGGGGGGAGCACAGATACGCAGTATTTT	CASSPYLSGGSTDTQYF
TRBV7-9	TRBJ2-4	14	NA	once	TGTGCCAGCAGCTTAGAACAGAAAGGAAACATTCAGTACTTC	CASSLEQKGNIQYF
TRBV30	TRBJ1-3	14	NA	NA	TGTGCCTGGTCATCAGAGGTAACTGGAAACACCATATATTTT	CAWSSEVTGNTIYF
TRBV10-3	TRBJ1-1	14	NA	NA	TGTGCCATCAGTGAGTCTGCAGGGAACCCTGAAGCTTTCTTT	CAISESAGNPEAFF
TRBV10-3	TRBJ1-1	14	NA	NA	TGTGCCATCAGTGAAGACAGTTATTACACTGAAGCTTTCTTT	CAISEDSYYTEAFF
TRBV10-3	TRBJ2-6	16	NA	NA	TGTGCCATCCGACAAGGAGCCAGGTCCGGGGCCAACGTCCTGACTTTC	CAIRQGARSGANVLTF
TRBV30	TRBJ2-5	14	TRBD2	NA	TGTGCCTGGAGTACTAGCGGGGGTTCAGAGACCCAGTACTTC	CAWSTSGGSETQYF
TRBV10-1	TRBJ2-3	14	NA	NA	TGCGCCAGCAGTGAGGGGGGCCTCACAGATACGCAGTATTTT	CASSEGGLTDTQYF
TRBV6-1	TRBJ2-3	15	TRBD2	NA	TGTGCCAGCAGTGAACTAGCGGGTAGCACAGATACGCAGTATTTT	CASSELAGSTDTQYF
TRBV9	TRBJ2-4	15	NA	NA	TGTGCCAGCAGCGTAAATGTCCTAGCCAAAAACATTCAGTACTTC	CASSVNVLAKNIQYF